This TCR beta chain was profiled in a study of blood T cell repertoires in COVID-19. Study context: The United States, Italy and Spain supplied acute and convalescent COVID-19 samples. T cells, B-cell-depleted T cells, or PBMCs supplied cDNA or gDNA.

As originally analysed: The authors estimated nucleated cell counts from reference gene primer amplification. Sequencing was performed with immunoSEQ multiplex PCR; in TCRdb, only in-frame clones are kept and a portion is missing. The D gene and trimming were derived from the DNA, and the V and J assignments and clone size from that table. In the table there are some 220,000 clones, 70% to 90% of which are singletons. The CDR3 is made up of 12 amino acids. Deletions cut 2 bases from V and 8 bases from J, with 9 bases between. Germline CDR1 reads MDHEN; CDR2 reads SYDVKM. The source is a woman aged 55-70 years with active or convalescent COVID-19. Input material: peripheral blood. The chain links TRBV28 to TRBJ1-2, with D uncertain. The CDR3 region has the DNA TGTGCCAGCAGTTTAGCTCAGAGGGGCTACACCTTC. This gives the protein CASSLAQRGYTF.